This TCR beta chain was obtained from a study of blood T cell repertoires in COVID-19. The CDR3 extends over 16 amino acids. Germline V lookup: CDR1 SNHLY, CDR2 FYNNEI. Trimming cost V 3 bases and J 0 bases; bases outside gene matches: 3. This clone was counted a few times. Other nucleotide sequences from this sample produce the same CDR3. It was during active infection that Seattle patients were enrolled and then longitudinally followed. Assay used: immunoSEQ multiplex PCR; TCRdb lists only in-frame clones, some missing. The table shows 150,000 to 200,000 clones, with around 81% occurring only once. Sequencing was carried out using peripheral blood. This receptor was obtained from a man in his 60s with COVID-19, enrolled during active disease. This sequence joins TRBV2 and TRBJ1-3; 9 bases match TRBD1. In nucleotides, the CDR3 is TGTGCCAGCAGTGAGGGACAGGGTAACTCTGGAAACACCATATATTTT. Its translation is CASSEGQGNSGNTIYF.